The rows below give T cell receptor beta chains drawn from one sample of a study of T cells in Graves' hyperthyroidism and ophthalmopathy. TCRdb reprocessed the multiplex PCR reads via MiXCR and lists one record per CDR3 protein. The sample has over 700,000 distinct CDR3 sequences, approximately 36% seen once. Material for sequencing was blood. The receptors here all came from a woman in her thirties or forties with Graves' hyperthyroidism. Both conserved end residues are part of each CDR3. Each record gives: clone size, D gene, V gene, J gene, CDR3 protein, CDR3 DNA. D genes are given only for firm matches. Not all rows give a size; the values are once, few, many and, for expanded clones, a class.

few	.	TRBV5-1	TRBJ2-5	CASSRDGGGQETQYF	TGCGCCAGCAGCCGAGATGGAGGGGGCCAAGAGACCCAGTACTTC
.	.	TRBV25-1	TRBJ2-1	CASSEFRATYNEQFF	TGTGCCAGCAGTGAATTCCGGGCTACATACAATGAGCAGTTCTTC
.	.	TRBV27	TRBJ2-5	CASSLWAGESWETQYF	TGTGCCAGCAGTTTATGGGCAGGGGAGTCGTGGGAGACCCAGTACTTC
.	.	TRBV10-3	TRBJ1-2	CAISESGGGGYTF	TGTGCCATCAGTGAGTCGGGGGGAGGAGGCTACACCTTC
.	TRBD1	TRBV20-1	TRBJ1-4	CSASVQQGKGDEELFF	TGCAGTGCTAGTGTGCAACAGGGGAAGGGGGATGAAGAACTGTTTTTT
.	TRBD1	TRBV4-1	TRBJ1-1	CASSRSQGEAFF	TGCGCCAGCAGCCGATCACAGGGGGAAGCTTTCTTT
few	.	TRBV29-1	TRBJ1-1	CSVDQVEGTEAFF	TGCAGCGTGGATCAGGTCGAGGGCACTGAAGCTTTCTTT
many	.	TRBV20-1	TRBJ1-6	CSARGTIRSDSPLHF	TGCAGTGCTAGAGGTACAATCCGGTCGGATTCACCCCTCCACTTT
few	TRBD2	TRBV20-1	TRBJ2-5	CSATRGGGGETQYF	TGCAGTGCTACCAGGGGCGGGGGGGGAGAGACCCAGTACTTC
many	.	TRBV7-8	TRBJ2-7	CASSLLVSSYEQYF	TGTGCCAGCAGCTTATTGGTTAGCTCCTACGAGCAGTACTTC
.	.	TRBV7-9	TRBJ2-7	CASSSRGGERSYEQYF	TGTGCCAGCAGCTCCAGGGGGGGGGAGAGGTCCTACGAGCAGTACTTC
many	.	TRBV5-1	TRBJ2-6	CASSPGRSGANVLTF	TGCGCCAGCAGCCCCGGGCGCTCTGGGGCCAACGTCCTGACTTTC
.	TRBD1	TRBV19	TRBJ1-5	CASNLKGQSSWGNQPQHF	TGTGCCAGTAATTTGAAGGGACAGAGCTCTTGGGGCAATCAGCCCCAGCATTTT
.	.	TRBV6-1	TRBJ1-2	CASIPRGSYGYTF	TGTGCCAGCATACCACGGGGTTCCTATGGCTACACCTTC
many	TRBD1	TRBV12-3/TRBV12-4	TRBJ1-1	CASSRGPIEAFF	TGTGCCAGCAGCAGGGGGCCAATTGAAGCTTTCTTT
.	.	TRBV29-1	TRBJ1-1	CSVEVGADTEAFF	TGCAGCGTTGAGGTGGGGGCGGACACTGAAGCTTTCTTT
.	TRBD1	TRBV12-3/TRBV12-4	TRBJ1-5	CASRAQGISNQTQHF	TGTGCCAGCAGGGCACAGGGGATTAGCAATCAGACCCAGCATTTT
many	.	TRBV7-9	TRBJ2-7	CASSFQERGDQYF	TGTGCCAGCAGCTTCCAGGAGCGCGGAGACCAGTACTTC
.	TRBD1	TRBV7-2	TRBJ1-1	CASSFRQGGLAFF	TGTGCCAGCAGCTTCAGACAGGGGGGGCTCGCTTTCTTT
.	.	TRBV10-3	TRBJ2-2	CAISERAGYTGELFF	TGTGCCATCAGTGAAAGGGCAGGTTACACCGGGGAGCTGTTTTTT
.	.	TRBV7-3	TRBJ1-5	CASSPFKAVSQPQHF	TGTGCCAGCAGCCCCTTTAAGGCTGTGAGCCAGCCCCAGCATTTT
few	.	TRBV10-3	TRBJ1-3	CASSATGQTNSGNTIYF	TGTGCCAGCAGTGCGACCGGACAAACTAACTCTGGAAACACCATATATTTT
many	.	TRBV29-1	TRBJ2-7	CSVGGTTDSYEQYF	TGCAGCGTTGGGGGAACGACAGACTCCTACGAGCAGTACTTC
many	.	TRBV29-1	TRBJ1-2	CSVVVGKGYTF	TGCAGCGTTGTAGTGGGGAAGGGCTACACCTTC
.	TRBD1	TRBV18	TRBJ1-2	CTSSPSQGPYGYTF	TGTACCAGCTCACCATCACAGGGGCCCTATGGCTACACCTTC
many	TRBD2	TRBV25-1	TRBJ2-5	CASRVAGAETQYF	TGTGCCAGCAGGGTAGCGGGAGCAGAGACCCAGTACTTC
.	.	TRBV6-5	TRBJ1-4	CASSNSSGGNNEKLFF	TGTGCCAGCAGTAACTCGAGTGGGGGCAATAATGAAAAACTGTTTTTT
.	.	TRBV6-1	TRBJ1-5	CASGTNRVGHF	TGTGCCAGCGGGACCAACAGGGTAGGACATTTT
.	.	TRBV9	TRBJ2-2	CASSQEVETGELFF	TGTGCCAGCAGCCAAGAGGTGGAGACCGGGGAGCTGTTTTTT
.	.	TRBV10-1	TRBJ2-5	CASSDGQETQYF	TGCGCCAGCAGTGACGGACAAGAGACCCAGTACTTC
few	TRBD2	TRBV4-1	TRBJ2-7	CASSQGGVAGPFYEQYF	TGCGCCAGCAGCCAAGGGGGGGTAGCGGGACCCTTTTACGAGCAGTACTTC
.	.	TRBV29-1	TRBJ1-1	CSLGLNTEAFF	TGCAGTTTAGGGCTGAACACTGAAGCTTTCTTT